This T cell receptor beta chain is drawn from a study of T cells in Graves' hyperthyroidism and ophthalmopathy (dated by TCRdb to the late 2010s). In the study overall: Peripheral blood was collected at initial diagnosis, before any treatment. To identify TCR V-J signatures that set the groups apart, the researchers used a discovery cohort of 100 patients, made up of 43 with Graves' ophthalmopathy and approximately 57 with stable Graves' hyperthyroidism. Prospective prediction of ophthalmopathy was tested in an independent validation cohort of fewer than 20 hyperthyroidism patients and some 17 patients who later progressed to ophthalmopathy. The 95 to 100 discovery patients were randomly divided into training and test sets at a 7:3 ratio. Thyroid tissue and blood T-cell repertoires from several Graves' hyperthyroidism patients were also compared in the study. Following sampling, methimazole starting at 30 mg daily was given to hyperthyroidism patients, and high-dose intravenous methylprednisolone was given to ophthalmopathy patients. The paper reports TCR Vbeta CDR3 sequencing of approximately 140 peripheral blood samples: some 44 ophthalmopathy, about 75 hyperthyroidism and around 17 progressor patients. What the work shows at the level of the full study, not this receptor alone: A model built on a 13 V-J signature distinguished ophthalmopathy from stable hyperthyroidism, reaching over 85% sensitivity and around 81% specificity in cross-validation and 80%/75% in testing. In validation, progression to ophthalmopathy was predicted by the model with roughly 69% sensitivity and 72.22% specificity, a median of approximately 6.5 months before onset. Sample size was not statistically predetermined, and blinding of investigators to group allocation was not performed. Blood samples also contained most of the expanded thyroid clonotypes (frequency above 0.001), which suggests that blood repertoires may reflect thyroid immune responses.

Hyperthyroidism patients were aged 18 to 65 years and newly diagnosed, with disease duration of less than 2 months. Patients with uncontrolled infections, other autoimmune diseases, pregnancy or lactation were excluded. Diagnoses were established on the basis of clinical symptoms, serum thyroxine and TRAb, thyroid ultrasound, and orbital computed tomography. For progressor patients, blood was drawn at the first diagnosis of hyperthyroidism, before any ophthalmopathy symptoms had appeared. Ficoll-Paque density gradient centrifugation was used to isolate PBMCs from approximately 10 ml of fresh peripheral blood. Progressor patients were defined as those initially diagnosed with Graves' hyperthyroidism in whom ophthalmopathy developed during follow-up. Total RNA was extracted using Trizol reagent, and RNA quality was assessed on an Agilent 2100 Bioanalyzer. This clonotype was seen repeatedly, ten times or more. Its antigen remains unidentified. Base qualities are not at hand, and no much larger clone is one base apart.

Amplification of TCR beta CDR3 regions was carried out from RNA transcripts. The TCR CDR3 was subjected to a first round of RT-PCR using the HTBI primer set and the Qiagen OneStep RT-PCR kit. Libraries were constructed in a second round of multiplex PCR, after which size selection and purification were carried out. Paired-end sequencing of the libraries was performed with 100 bp reads on an Illumina HiSeq2000. The authors processed their data as follows. SOAPnuke was used to process the raw data, throwing out any read that contained adapters or uncalled bases, had a mean Phred below 15, or lacked an exact constant-primer or identifier match. High-quality paired reads were merged using COPE v1.2.5, and each unique nucleotide sequence was defined as a clonotype. Clonotypes were aligned to IMGT TRBV, TRBD and TRBJ reference segments using MiTCR v1.1. Only V-J combinations with frequency above 0.0001, covering 99.2% of repertoires, were analysed. A TCS score was defined as the ratio of F50 (clonal expansion) to E x V (chaos), with BLOSUM62-based TCRdist applied between CDR3 peptides within each V-J. Welch's t-statistics and random forest reduced fewer than 600 V-J features to 10 to 15, which were used in a naive Bayes classifier (R e1071). TCRdb reanalyzed the raw reads on its own, using fastp at Q25 for trimming and MiXCR for clone calling, and kept in-frame beta chains. Merged by CDR3 protein, the rows form single entries marked with the most common genes and DNA. The V and J calls follow TCRdb's processing rather than the paper's. Counted in this sample were fewer than 450,000 distinct CDR3 sequences; approximately 18% of them appeared once. Of the sample, around a third is held by the ten largest clones.

The sample comprised blood. The sequence derives from a woman aged 25-40 years with Graves' hyperthyroidism that later progressed to Graves' ophthalmopathy.

The DNA sequence is as follows: TGTGCCAGCAGTCCACGTACAGGGGGGCTCTATGGCTACACCTTC. It translates to CASSPRTGGLYGYTF. The V and J segments used are TRBV27 and TRBJ1-2; the junction holds 8 bases that match TRBD1. Measured from the cysteine to the phenylalanine, the CDR3 is 15 residues long. The retained sequence is limited to the CDR3, 45 bases, with the frame set at the first base. At the junction V is shortened by 5 bases and J by 4 bases; bases outside the gene matches: 9. The germline V gene (reference sequence) yields MNHEY for CDR1 and SMNVEV for CDR2.